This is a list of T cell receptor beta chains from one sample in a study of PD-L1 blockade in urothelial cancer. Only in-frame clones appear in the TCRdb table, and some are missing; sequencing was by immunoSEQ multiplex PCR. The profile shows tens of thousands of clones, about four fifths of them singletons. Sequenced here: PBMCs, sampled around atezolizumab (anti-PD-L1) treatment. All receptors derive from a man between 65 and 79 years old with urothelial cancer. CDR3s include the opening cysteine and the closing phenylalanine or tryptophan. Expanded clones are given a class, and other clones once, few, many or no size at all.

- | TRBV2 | CASSYIAGGLFF
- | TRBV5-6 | CASSPAGRREKLFF
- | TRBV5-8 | CASSPTGRVSEAFF
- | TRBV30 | CAWSNGGYNEQFF
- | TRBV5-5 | CASSFPSGGTGELFF
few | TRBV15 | CATSRDRAPGRGYTF
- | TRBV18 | CASSLYPGTTYEQYF
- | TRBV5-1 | CASSFIQGRKNEQYF
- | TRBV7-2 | CASSSSGDRYTEAFF
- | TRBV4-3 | CASSQARGGEQYF
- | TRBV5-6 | CASSPYTVYEQYF
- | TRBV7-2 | CASSSPGLAGETQYF
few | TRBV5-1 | CASSLRAGGDYGYTF
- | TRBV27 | CASSLLGTGVSPLHF
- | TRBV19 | CASTRDSLLSGANVLTF
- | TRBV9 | CASSFSGKPNQPQHF
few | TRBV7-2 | CASSLDGQGNGYTF
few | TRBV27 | CASSLWGQGNEKLFF
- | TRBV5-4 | CASSRTESYEQYF
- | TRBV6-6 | CASSYSASGSADTQYF
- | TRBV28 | CASSLVGGDSYEQYF
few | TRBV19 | CASRQGAWATEAFF
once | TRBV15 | CATSSDGSSNQPQHF
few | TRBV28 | CASSSYARASGGAGDEQFF
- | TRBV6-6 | CASSYPGQGTYEQYF
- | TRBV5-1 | CASSLDRGDNSPLHF
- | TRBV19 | CASSPSGTGGVFGYGYTF
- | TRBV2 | CASRRGGNNQPQHF
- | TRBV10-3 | CAISDTGNSNQPQHF
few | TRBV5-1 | CASSLAGQERFF
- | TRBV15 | CATSRVGRNSGANVLTF
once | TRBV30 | CAWSPRPGDYGYTF
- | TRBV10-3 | CAISDGSGGETQYF
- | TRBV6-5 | CASSYRDFAYEQYF
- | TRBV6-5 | CASRHRGGTEAFF
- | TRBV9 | CASSGRTSDETQYF
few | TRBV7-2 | CASSLSLGVGGYTQYF